What follows are 30 T cell receptor beta chains derived from one specimen sequenced in a study of PD-L1 blockade in urothelial cancer. This sample's time point: pretreatment peripheral blood. Measured with immunoSEQ multiplex PCR; TCRdb has only the in-frame clones, and not every one. The top ten hold 2% to 2.5% of the sample, which has about 87,000 clones, about four fifths seen once. The material was PBMCs, obtained around atezolizumab (anti-PD-L1) treatment. The receptors derive from a man in his sixties with urothelial cancer.

This clone was picked up one time. V and J are TRBV5-1 and TRBJ2-7; possibly TRBD1 for D (6 bases). The CDR3 runs to 13 residues. The V end was cut by 0 bases, the J end by 3 bases, with 7 bases between. Germline V gene sequence: CDR1 SGHRS, CDR2 YFSETQ. CDR3: CASSLARGYEQYF. The CDR3 DNA is TGCGCCAGCAGCTTGGCCAGGGGCTACGAGCAGTACTTC.

V is TRBV9 and J is TRBJ1-1; 7 positions agree with TRBD1. CDR1 is SGDLS, CDR2 YYNGEE, per germline. The CDR3 runs 16 residues. With 3 bases clipped from V and 0 bases from J, the junction kept 8 bases outside the gene matches. The CDR3: CASSELRGLVNTEAFF. The CDR3 DNA reads as TGTGCCAGCAGCGAACTCAGGGGGTTGGTGAACACTGAAGCTTTCTTT.

The V gene is TRBV19, the J gene TRBJ1-4, with TRBD1 matching over 8 bases. The V gene's germline CDR1 is LNHDA and CDR2 SQIVND (reference sequence). The CDR3 consists of 17 residues. After removal of 4 bases from V and 2 bases from J, the junction contained 9 bases not matched to a gene. The CDR3 region has the DNA TGTGCCAGTAGTACCAGGGGGCCGCAATATACTAATGAAAAACTGTTTTTT. Translation: CASSTRGPQYTNEKLFF.

The rearrangement uses TRBV7-6 and TRBJ2-1, with 7 bases that match TRBD1. CDR1 is SGHVS, CDR2 FNYEAQ, per germline. The CDR3 is made up of 16 amino acids. V lost 0 bases to trimming and J lost 2 bases; unmatched junction nucleotides: 4. This CDR3 is CASSLAWGQTYNEQFF. The CDR3 coding sequence is TGTGCCAGCAGCTTAGCGTGGGGACAGACCTACAATGAGCAGTTCTTC.

The V gene is TRBV4-1, the J gene TRBJ2-1; unclear D gene. Germline V lookup: CDR1 MGHRA, CDR2 YSYEKL. This CDR3 comprises 16 residues. The V end was cut by 0 bases, the J end by 3 bases, with 12 bases between. CDR3 loop: CASSQDLVAIYNEQFF. The CDR3, as DNA: TGCGCCAGCAGCCAAGATCTGGTAGCCATCTACAATGAGCAGTTCTTC.

This chain joins TRBV7-9 and TRBJ1-1, with 9 bases lining up with TRBD1. With 5 bases clipped from V and 4 bases from J, the junction kept 5 bases outside the gene matches. The CDR3 length is 14 residues. Germline V gene data show CDR1 as SEHNR and CDR2 as FQNEAQ (reference sequence). For the CDR3, the DNA is TGTGCCAGCAGCCCATTGACAGGGGGCACTGAAGCTTTCTTT. Translation gives CASSPLTGGTEAFF.

The rearrangement links TRBV30 to TRBJ1-6; 7 nucleotides align to TRBD1. Looked up from germline, CDR1 is GTSNPN and CDR2 is SVGIG (reference sequence). Unmatched junction bases numbered 4, after V lost 4 bases and J lost 7 bases. The CDR3 contains 13 residues. The CDR3 DNA follows: TGTGCCTGGACCGGGACAGTAAATTCACCCCTCCACTTT. Its protein is CAWTGTVNSPLHF.

The chain employs TRBV6-6 and TRBJ2-5, with D possibly being TRBD1 (5 bases). Germline V lookup: CDR1 MNHNY, CDR2 SVGAGI (reference sequence). Trimming took 6 bases from V and 4 from J, leaving 15 bases between them. CDR3 length: 14 amino acids. The CDR3 coding sequence is TGTGCCAGCAGACCCACCAGGGAAATAGAGACCCAGTACTTC. Translating it yields CASRPTREIETQYF.

V and J are TRBV6-5 and TRBJ1-1; 7 bases are a match to TRBD1. CDR3 length equals 13 residues. The junction had 3 bases not matched to a gene; V was cut back by 8 bases and J by 0 bases. Germline CDR1 is MNHEY and CDR2 is SVGAGI. The CDR3 loop is CASQGQLNTEAFF. The CDR3 DNA reads as TGTGCCAGCCAGGGACAGTTGAACACTGAAGCTTTCTTT.

The chain combines TRBV7-2 with TRBJ1-2, with D perhaps TRBD1 (5 bases). Germline CDR1 SGHTA, CDR2 FQGNSA. This CDR3 spans 14 amino acids. Trimming left V 1 base short and J 9 bases short, with 15 bases between. This chain's CDR3 is CASSLVQGRNRYTF. For the CDR3, the DNA is TGTGCCAGCAGCTTAGTGCAGGGCAGAAATCGCTACACCTTC. Based on the CDR3 plus reference TRBV7-2 and TRBJ1-2, the full variable domain is GAGVSQSPSNKVTEKGKDVELRCDPISGHTALYWYRQSLGQGLEFLIYFQGNSAPDKSGLPSDRFSAERTGGSVSTLTIQRTQQEDSAVYLCASSLVQGRNRYTFGSGTRLTVV.

In DNA form, the CDR3 reads TGTGCCAGCAGGGGGACAGGGGGCCGAGCTAACTATGGCTACACCTTC. Translation: CASRGTGGRANYGYTF. The chain is built from TRBV6-6 and TRBJ1-2; 12 bases are shared with TRBD1. The CDR3 is 16 amino acids. The V segment lost 6 bases and the J segment 0 bases; nucleotides outside the gene matches: 5. Per the germline V gene, CDR1 is MNHNY and CDR2 is SVGAGI (reference sequence).

This clone was recorded once. The chain recombines TRBV4-3 with TRBJ2-3, with 10 bases fitting TRBD2. This CDR3 comprises 15 residues. J was trimmed by 9 bases and V by 0 bases; bases with no gene match: 6. CDR1 and CDR2 (germline): LGHNA, YSLEER. The CDR3 nucleotides read TGCGCCAGCAGCCAAGACCTAGCGGGAGCGGCCACGCAGTATTTT. Protein product: CASSQDLAGAATQYF.

The genes are TRBV2 and TRBJ1-1; D unclear. Per the germline V gene, CDR1 is SNHLY and CDR2 is FYNNEI. The CDR3 length is 14 residues. Trimming took off 1 base at V and 1 base at J, with 7 bases between the two ends. The CDR3 loop is CASSEGGRNTEAFF. The CDR3 nucleotides are TGTGCCAGCAGTGAAGGCGGCCGGAACACTGAAGCTTTCTTT.

This rearrangement joins TRBV18 to TRBJ2-1, with D possibly being TRBD1 (6 bases). This CDR3 region has 16 residues. Germline V gene lookup returns CDR1 KGHSH and CDR2 LQKENI. Trimming shortened V by 3 bases and J by 8 bases, and 20 bases separated the two germline ends. This chain's CDR3 is CASSPWPGAGIDEQFF. CDR3 coding DNA: TGTGCCAGCTCACCTTGGCCAGGGGCCGGGATAGATGAGCAGTTCTTC. Based on the CDR3 plus reference TRBV18 and TRBJ2-1, the full variable domain is NAGVMQNPRHLVRRRGQEARLRCSPMKGHSHVYWYRQLPEEGLKFMVYLQKENIIDESGMPKERFSAEFPKEGPSILRIQQVVRGDSAAYFCASSPWPGAGIDEQFFGPGTRLTVL.

This clone was recorded a few times. The chain has TRBV30 and TRBJ2-7; 7 nucleotides align to TRBD1. Germline loops: CDR1 GTSNPN, CDR2 SVGIG (reference sequence). This CDR3 has 13 residues. The V and J ends lost 0 bases and 5 bases, in that order; junction bases with no gene match: 4. CDR3 coding DNA: TGTGCCTGGAGTGTAGGACAGGATAACGAGCAGTACTTC. Translating it yields CAWSVGQDNEQYF.

J is TRBJ2-1 and V is TRBV27; 12 bases map to TRBD2. CDR1 MNHEY and CDR2 SMNVEV come from the germline V gene (reference sequence). V lost 11 bases to trimming and J lost 5 bases; unmatched junction nucleotides: 4. The CDR3 consists of 13 residues. The CDR3 DNA reads TGTGCCCCGGGACTAGCGGGCCACAATGAGCAGTTCTTC. Its translation: CAPGLAGHNEQFF.

This rearrangement joins TRBV27 to TRBJ2-1; 9 bases are shared with TRBD1. V gave up 5 bases and J gave up 3 bases; unmatched junction bases: 5. The CDR3 extends over 15 amino acids. CDR1 is MNHEY and CDR2 is SMNVEV in the germline V gene (reference sequence). As DNA, the CDR3 is TGTGCCAGCAGTCCTACAGGGGGCGGCTACAATGAGCAGTTCTTC. The encoded protein is CASSPTGGGYNEQFF.

This sequence joins TRBV7-9 and TRBJ2-1, with 10 bases fitting TRBD2. From germline, CDR1 is SEHNR and CDR2 FQNEAQ (reference sequence). J was trimmed by 6 bases and V by 2 bases; bases with no gene match: 4. The CDR3 is 15 residues long. CDR3 protein: CASSLRLAGANEQFF. In DNA form, the CDR3 reads TGTGCCAGCAGCTTACGCCTAGCGGGGGCCAATGAGCAGTTCTTC.

This clone was detected once. The gene calls are TRBV20-1 and TRBJ1-1; D gene unclear. CDR3 length equals 11 residues. The V gene lost 5 bases and the J gene lost 7 bases, with 11 bases spanning the gap. CDR1 is DFQATT, CDR2 SNEGSKA, per germline (reference sequence). The DNA for the CDR3 is TGCAGTGCTCGCGGGTACAGTGAAGCTTTCTTT. This gives the protein CSARGYSEAFF.

The chain has TRBV14 and TRBJ1-3; 7 bases are shared with TRBD1. J gave up 4 bases and V 5 bases, and 8 bases lay outside the gene matches. Germline CDR1 and CDR2: SGHDN and FVKESK. The CDR3 totals 15 residues. The CDR3 bases are TGTGCCAGCAGCGGAGGGGGCCTTGGCGGAAACACCATATATTTT. It is translated as CASSGGGLGGNTIYF.

This chain joins TRBV28 and TRBJ1-1; tentative D call: TRBD1 (5 bases). The ends were cut back, 7 bases at V and 1 base at J, with 13 bases in the middle. Germline V CDR1 and CDR2: MDHEN, SYDVKM. The CDR3 has 14 residues. The CDR3 DNA reads as TGTGCCAGCATACCAGGGCCTTCGAACACTGAAGCTTTCTTT. As protein: CASIPGPSNTEAFF.

The sample holds a few counts of this clone. The chain carries TRBV29-1 and TRBJ1-1, with D tentatively TRBD1 (6 bases). Germline CDR1 is SQVTM and CDR2 is ANQGSEA. The length of the CDR3 is 14 residues. Trimming took off 6 bases at V and 3 bases at J, with 17 bases between the two ends. The CDR3 bases are TGCAGCGTCTTAGCCGGGACATCTGACACTGAAGCTTTCTTT. It codes for CSVLAGTSDTEAFF.

The chain employs TRBV5-1 and TRBJ2-7, with 7 bases that match TRBD1. V was pared by 1 base and J by 4 bases, with 8 bases of the junction left unmatched. CDR3 length: 15 amino acids. Germline CDR1 SGHRS, CDR2 YFSETQ. As DNA, the CDR3 is TGCGCCAGCAGCTTGTACGAAGGGGGCAGGTACGAGCAGTACTTC. This gives the protein CASSLYEGGRYEQYF.

This rearrangement joins TRBV5-1 to TRBJ1-4, with 7 bases aligning to TRBD1. The CDR3 runs to 15 residues. Germline assignment: CDR1 SGHRS and CDR2 YFSETQ. J gave up 6 bases and V 0 bases, and 5 bases lay outside the gene matches. In DNA, the CDR3 is TGCGCCAGCAGCTTGGGGCGGACAGGTTATGAAAAACTGTTTTTT. Translated: CASSLGRTGYEKLFF.

This chain joins TRBV14 and TRBJ2-7; a weak D match, TRBD1 (6 bases). Trimming took off 3 bases at V and 3 bases at J, with 9 bases between the two ends. Germline-derived CDR1 and CDR2 are SGHDN and FVKESK. The CDR3 runs to 13 residues. CDR3 in amino acids: CASSHPDSYEQYF. As DNA, the CDR3 is TGTGCCAGCAGCCACCCGGACAGCTACGAGCAGTACTTC.

The V gene is TRBV30, the J gene TRBJ1-4; 8 positions match TRBD1. V was pared by 3 bases and J by 10 bases, with 4 bases of the junction left unmatched. Germline CDR1 GTSNPN, CDR2 SVGIG (reference sequence). The CDR3 spans 12 residues. CDR3 sequence (DNA): TGTGCCTGGAGATCGGACAGGGTAAAACTGTTTTTT. Amino acid sequence: CAWRSDRVKLFF.

This chain uses TRBV30 with TRBJ2-5, with no clear D. Trimming removed 2 bases at V and 0 bases at J, with 7 bases between. CDR3 length: 13 residues. Germline assignment: CDR1 GTSNPN and CDR2 SVGIG (reference sequence). CDR3 DNA sequence: TGTGCCTGGAGTCCCAATTACCAAGAGACCCAGTACTTC. Residues: CAWSPNYQETQYF.

The chain joins TRBV5-1 to TRBJ2-3, with TRBD2 identical over 15 bases. After removal of 3 bases from V and 2 bases from J, the junction contained 4 bases not matched to a gene. The V gene's germline CDR1 is SGHRS and CDR2 YFSETQ. The CDR3 contains 17 residues. CDR3 residues: CASSSRTSGGVTDTQYF. CDR3 in DNA: TGCGCCAGCAGCTCACGGACTAGCGGGGGGGTCACAGATACGCAGTATTTT.

The chain joins TRBV15 to TRBJ2-7; weak D call: TRBD1 (6 bases). Germline V gene lookup returns CDR1 LNHNV and CDR2 YYDKDF (reference sequence). The germline V and J ends were trimmed by 0 bases and 4 bases, with 22 bases remaining between them. The CDR3 spans 18 residues. CDR3: CATSRDRFQGRDFYEQYF. For the CDR3, the DNA is TGTGCCACCAGCAGAGATCGTTTCCAGGGGCGAGACTTTTACGAGCAGTACTTC.

The V gene is TRBV19, the J gene TRBJ1-1, with TRBD1 matching 11 bases. The junction had 6 bases not matched to a gene; V was cut back by 6 bases and J by 6 bases. Germline V gene data show CDR1 as LNHDA and CDR2 as SQIVND (reference sequence). The CDR3 consists of 14 residues. CDR3 residues: CASRRPGQGAEAFF. The CDR3 region has the DNA TGTGCCAGTAGAAGACCGGGACAGGGGGCTGAAGCTTTCTTT.